The 5 T cell receptor beta chains below all came from one sample that was sequenced in a study of Tregs in tolerant kidney transplant recipients. Method: immunoSEQ multiplex PCR; TCRdb's copy keeps in-frame clones and lacks some. Here the sample spans approximately 99,000 clones, 90% being singletons. The sequences come from CD4+ T cells from blood, collected before the transplant. Source of these receptors: a human donor who received a combined kidney and bone marrow transplant.

The chain combines TRBV28 with TRBJ2-1; tentatively, D is TRBD2 (5 bases). CDR1 MDHEN and CDR2 SYDVKM come from the germline V gene. The CDR3 sequence is 16 residues long. V was trimmed by 5 bases and J by 8 bases, leaving 22 bases between them. DNA for the CDR3: TGTGCCAGCAGTCCCTTGGGCAGCGGAGACTCCTATGAGCAGTTCTTC. It specifies CASSPLGSGDSYEQFF.

V is TRBV7-9 and J is TRBJ2-5; D is perhaps TRBD2 (5 bases). The ends were cut back, 3 bases at V and 7 bases at J, with 9 bases in the middle. This CDR3 has 12 amino acids. Germline CDR1 SEHNR, CDR2 FQNEAQ (reference sequence). CDR3 nucleotides: TGTGCCAGCAGCTTGCTCGAGGGGACCCAGTACTTC. This sequence encodes CASSLLEGTQYF.

In its sample, this clone was seen once. The chain links TRBV7-2 to TRBJ2-3; D call uncertain. V was pared by 5 bases and J by 0 bases, with 9 bases between. Germline V gene lookup returns CDR1 SGHTA and CDR2 FQGNSA. The CDR3 totals 14 residues. The CDR3 DNA follows: TGTGCCAGCAGCCCATTAGCCAGCACAGATACGCAGTATTTT. Protein product: CASSPLASTDTQYF.

This clone showed up just once. V and J are TRBV25-1 and TRBJ1-1, with unresolved D. V shed 2 bases and J shed 3 bases, with 22 bases lying between them. CDR1 MGHDK and CDR2 SYGVNS come from the germline V gene. CDR3 length: 18 residues. The CDR3 sequence is CASSEVGLLNPMDTEAFF. CDR3 bases: TGTGCCAGCAGTGAAGTAGGACTACTTAACCCTATGGACACTGAAGCTTTCTTT.

V is TRBV7-9 and J is TRBJ1-1; D remains unclear. Germline V lookup: CDR1 SEHNR, CDR2 FQNEAQ (reference sequence). The CDR3 sequence is 14 residues long. Trimming took 1 base from V and 2 from J, leaving 8 bases between them. Here the CDR3 reads CASSLGVANTEAFF. CDR3 DNA sequence: TGTGCCAGCAGCTTAGGGGTAGCAAACACTGAAGCTTTCTTT.